This T cell receptor (beta chain) emerged from a study of cytomegalovirus exposure and HLA in healthy donors (dated by TCRdb to about 2017). About the full investigation: In an earlier analysis of under 750 of the donors, around 300 Gb of sequence data and 117 million unique TCR beta sequences from 150 million to 200 million T cells were reported. About 300 gigabases of sequencing data and tens of millions of unique TCR sequences were included in an early release covering under 650 HLA-typed donors. The genetic ancestry cluster associated with self-reported Caucasian donors included 80% to 90% of the roughly 410 genotyped donors. The study aimed to test whether signatures of past pathogen exposure could be identified by cataloging public T cell receptors. The T cell repertoires of around 670 subjects were profiled by immunosequencing and related to cytomegalovirus serostatus. A separate validation cohort of some 130 different subjects was used in addition to the approximately 670-subject first cohort. High-throughput TCR immunosequencing, statistical association of individual TCRs with disease status, and machine learning were combined to predict cytomegalovirus infection status. A later analysis re-examined previously published TCR beta repertoires from about 670 donors and added high-resolution HLA genotyping to investigate patterns of TCR occurrence. Rather than drawing on any new phenotypic data, the later analysis identified candidate immune exposures from TCR beta sequences and the way those sequences occurred across donors. In an earlier analysis of a few hundred of the donors, high-throughput TCR beta sequencing was used to judge whether each TCR beta V gene segment behaved as functional or pseudogenic. Donor age, sex, ethnicity and CMV serostatus were collected together with the repertoire data. In a later genetic analysis, genome-wide SNP genotypes for 398 of the 666 donors were used, and that subset was treated as a discovery cohort. All discovery cohort repertoires had been generated using a single sequencing platform. Class I and class II HLA loci were covered by the typing at four-digit resolution. The number of typed donors differed by locus: 629-630 for A, B, C, DRB1 and DQB1; about 520 for DQA1; approximately 600 for DPA1; and 450 to 480 for DPB1. Because of strong linkage in the cohort, roughly five DR-DQ haplotypes were treated as single units for association and clustering. On average, about 240,000 unique TCR beta nucleotide sequences were sequenced per donor among a few hundred genotyped donors of the cohort, with 15% to 20% of those sequences being non-productive.

In total, around 600 healthy bone marrow donors made up the cohort. Cohort members were all nominally healthy when sampled, although unrecorded immune exposures were likely present. The donor was CMV seropositive and was included in the group of 250 to 300 seropositive cohort members. A peripheral blood sample was collected from each donor, and TCR beta sequencing was performed on peripheral blood mononuclear cells. The Qiagen DNeasy Blood Extraction Kit was used to extract genomic DNA from the blood cell samples. This clone appeared a few times. The antigen it binds to is not known. No much larger clone is present one base from it, and per-base qualities are unavailable. There are 15 amino acids in the CDR3, from cysteine to phenylalanine inclusive. CDR3 DNA only is kept here, 45 bases in frame from base 1. Looking up the germline V gene yields CDR1 MNHNS and CDR2 SASEGT. Trimming takes 2 bases from V and 11 bases from J, and the germline ends sit 21 bases apart.

Receptor libraries were prepared by the immunoSEQ multiplex PCR assay. The multiplex PCR relied on a mix of 60 forward primers for TCR Vbeta segments and 13 reverse primers for TCR Jbeta segments. The CDR3 region of rearranged TCR beta genes was amplified from genomic DNA with a multiplex PCR assay. The amplified TCR beta libraries were sequenced on the Illumina HiSeq System as 87-base-pair reads. On the authors' methods: A later analysis tallied tens of millions of unique TCR beta chains across the 666 repertoires, and some 10 million of those chains were shared by two or more donors. To remove PCR and sequencing errors, raw reads were error-corrected and collapsed into unique sequences using a nearest-neighbor algorithm that merged closely related sequences. V, D and J gene segments were assigned by aligning CDR3 sequences to IMGT reference sequences. Each retained sequence needed at least a six-nucleotide match to both a V gene segment and a J gene segment. Rearrangements were classified as productive when the CDR3 lacked stop codons and remained in frame with V and J, and all other rearrangements were classified as non-productive. CDR3 was defined by IMGT convention, running from the second conserved V-encoded cysteine to the conserved J-encoded phenylalanine. The earlier analysis of 587 of the donors excluded any sequence lacking an unambiguous match to a single V gene segment. In an earlier analysis of 450 to 700 of the donors, V segments were called functional above 56.7% productive rearrangements and were called segregating when the between-donor standard deviation exceeded 5%. A statistical classification framework was developed to diagnose cytomegalovirus status using the catalog of TCR beta chain sequences. In a later analysis, V and J genes were assigned by comparing TCR nucleotide sequences against IMGT/GENE-DB human TR gene sequences. In a later analysis, CDR3 sequences and most-parsimonious VDJ recombination scenarios were assigned using the TCRdist pipeline. In a later analysis, each TCR beta chain was defined by its CDR3 amino acid sequence together with its V-gene family, and reads lacking a unique V-gene family were excluded. In a later analysis, 450 to 600 highly shared, low-generation-probability nucleotide sequences were removed to address suspected cross-contamination and a sequencing artifact. In a later analysis, a clonal expansion index was calculated for each public chain from normalized within-repertoire ranks of inferred template counts. Generation probabilities in a later analysis came from a VDJ recombination model fitted to out-of-frame rearrangements, and those results were checked against IGoR. A later analysis scored TCR-TCR, TCR-HLA and TCR-CMV co-occurrence with hypergeometric tests, applying a repertoire-size bias correction to TCR pairs. False discovery rates were estimated in a later analysis by permuting HLA or CMV assignments 20 times. In a later analysis, co-occurring TCRs were grouped using DBSCAN, with TCRdist sequence similarity added in when clustering inside HLA-allele-positive subsets. Repertoires with fewer than 30,000 or more than 120,000 public chains, plus five repertoires with anomalous nucleotide sharing, were excluded from co-occurrence clustering. What TCRdb holds here is the immuneACCESS table cut down to in-frame rearrangements. Part of the clones is not present; checked against another copy, under half of the missing clones reflect an unresolved V gene, and the others are unexplained. V and J calls and clone size are those listed in that table; D and trimming were worked out from the DNA. The sample yields over 150,000 clones; roughly three quarters were counted once. About a tenth of the sample rests with the top ten.

Findings and caveats that apply to the study as a whole: Assigning TCR associations to individual alleles was difficult when HLA alleles, especially DR and DQ, strongly co-occurred. According to a later analysis, parvovirus B19, influenza, CMV and Epstein-Barr virus appeared linked to several top co-occurrence clusters. Most TCR sequences were seen in very few donors, while some public TCRs were found in many individuals. Because counts were too low, some 16 rarely observed V segments, including chromosome 9 orphons, were excluded from the earlier analysis of 587 of the donors. In the study, some 160 TCR beta chains were listed as associated with cytomegalovirus. Three of the identified cytomegalovirus-associated TCR beta chains were confirmed in vitro to be specific for cytomegalovirus antigens. A later genetic analysis associated a missense DCLRE1C variant with V-gene and J-gene trimming of TCR beta chains, and an independent cohort replicated the association. According to a later analysis, TCR association rates differed among HLA loci, with DRB1 alleles showing the most associated TCRs and HLA-C alleles showing the fewest. In a later analysis, most CMV-associated TCR beta chains were found to appear HLA-restricted, with HLA associations seemingly driven largely by CMV exposure. A further reported finding was that TCR beta sequences accurately predicted the HLA-A and HLA-B alleles for most subjects in the first cohort. A cluster of highly shared sequence variants was judged likely to be a technical artifact of the sequencing pipeline. In this cohort, only TCR beta chains were sequenced, and detectable features were limited by the absence of alpha or paired-chain data. In an earlier analysis of some 640 of the donors, most TCR beta V segments were observed in productive rearrangements about 90% or about 30% of the time, broadly matching IMGT annotations. Because the 87-base-pair reads could not distinguish some IMGT-functional V segments, including TRBV6-2 and TRBV6-3, those segments were excluded. Compared with equally common non-associated chains, HLA-associated TCR beta chains in a later analysis were more clonally expanded and had lower generation probabilities. At a false discovery rate of 0.05, a later analysis linked roughly 17,000 TCR beta sequences to specific HLA alleles. According to a later genetic analysis, donors in an Asian-associated ancestry cluster had fewer N-insertions in productive TCRs than the approximately 670-donor mean. Correlated functional status among segregating V segments might reflect linkage disequilibrium, but an unknown experimental factor could not be ruled out. Immune exposure information for the cohort was limited to CMV serostatus. According to the authors, the approach could potentially be generalized to other disease states and immunological phenotypes. Roughly uniform sequencing depth across donors was assumed in presence/absence analyses, although this assumption may not hold. Because some donors lacked HLA typing at each locus, the association tests relied only on the typed subset. In both the original and validation cohorts, the classifier was reported to diagnose cytomegalovirus status with high specificity and sensitivity.

The clonotype originates from a man younger than 35 in good health and CMV-seropositive. The chain uses TRBV6-1 and TRBJ1-1; there is no confident call for the D gene. The sequenced material came from PBMCs. The CDR3 sequence is CASSEFLSGGLEAFF. The DNA sequence follows: TGTGCCAGCAGTGAATTTTTATCTGGCGGCCTTGAGGCTTTCTTT.